This entry lists 11 T cell receptor beta chains sequenced from one sample in a study of blood T cell repertoires in COVID-19 (TCRdb year 2020). The library relied on the immunoSEQ multiplex PCR assay. The clones in this table, taken by TCRdb from immuneACCESS, are in-frame only. Not every clone is retained; where verified, under half of the shortfall comes from an unresolved V gene, and the cause of the rest is unknown. Here the sample has 130,000 to 150,000 clones; about nine tenths occur a single time. The ten largest account for about 37% of the sample. The specimen was peripheral blood. Every receptor here comes from a man aged 45-60 years who had recovered from COVID-19.

J is TRBJ1-5 and V is TRBV28, with 9 bases that match TRBD1. The germline V gene encodes CDR1 MDHEN and CDR2 SYDVKM. This CDR3 is 15 amino acids long. Trimming took 5 bases from V and 2 from J; bases not matched to a gene: 4. In nucleotides, the CDR3 is TGTGCCAGCAGTACAGGGGGCGATGGCAATCAGCCCCAGCATTTT. Amino acid sequence: CASSTGGDGNQPQHF.

The chain carries TRBV4-2 and TRBJ2-5; 15 bases line up with TRBD2. Germline CDR1 LGHNA, CDR2 YNFKEQ. V shed 5 bases and J 4 bases; nucleotides not matched to a gene: 5. CDR3 length equals 16 residues. CDR3 amino acids: CASSEGLAGGGETQYF. The CDR3 DNA is TGTGCCAGCAGCGAAGGACTAGCGGGGGGGGGAGAGACCCAGTACTTC.

The rearrangement uses TRBV4-2 and TRBJ2-2; the D gene is possibly TRBD1 (6 bases). The V gene's germline CDR1 is LGHNA and CDR2 YNFKEQ. This CDR3 is built from 15 residues. Trimming cost V 2 bases and J 4 bases, with 11 bases left between them. CDR3 sequence reads: CASSQPDRSTGELFF. In DNA form, the CDR3 reads TGTGCCAGCAGCCAACCTGACAGGTCCACCGGGGAGCTGTTTTTT.

The chain combines TRBV11-2 with TRBJ2-3, with TRBD2 matching 11 bases. This CDR3 contains 16 residues. Germline CDR1 reads SGHAT; CDR2 reads FQNNGV. V shed 2 bases and J 4 bases; nucleotides not matched to a gene: 5. The CDR3 coding sequence is TGTGCCAGCAGCTTAATTAGCGGGGGGGGTGCAGATACGCAGTATTTT. Amino acids: CASSLISGGGADTQYF.

This sequence joins TRBV5-5 and TRBJ1-2, with 11 bases aligning to TRBD1. CDR3 length: 17 amino acids. CDR1 and CDR2 from the germline V gene are SGHKS and YYEKEE (reference sequence). J was trimmed by 4 bases and V by 2 bases; bases with no gene match: 10. CDR3 DNA: TGTGCCAGCAGCTTAACTTTGGACAGGGGGCGTAGCTATGGCTACACCTTC. Translation: CASSLTLDRGRSYGYTF.

As DNA, the CDR3 is TGCGCCAGCAGTGAAATCTGGAGCCCCGACAATGAGCAGTTCTTC. This gives the protein CASSEIWSPDNEQFF. This rearrangement joins TRBV10-2 to TRBJ2-1; D is unresolved. This CDR3 comprises 15 residues. V shed 3 bases and J shed 5 bases, with 14 bases lying between them. Germline lookup yields CDR1 WSHSY and CDR2 SAAADI.

This clone was counted between two and nine times. The rearrangement joins TRBV6-1 to TRBJ2-7; 11 nucleotides agree with TRBD1. V lost 2 bases to trimming and J lost 3 bases; unmatched junction nucleotides: 3. Germline V gives CDR1 MNHNS, CDR2 SASEGT. CDR3 length: 15 residues. In nucleotides, the CDR3 is TGTGCCAGCAGTGAACAGGGGACAGGGGGCTACGAGCAGTACTTC. Translating it yields CASSEQGTGGYEQYF.

V and J are TRBV3-1 (or the pseudogene TRBV3-2) and TRBJ1-6; a possible D gene is TRBD1 (5 bases). Looked up from germline, CDR1 is LGHDT and CDR2 is YNNKEL (reference sequence). Trimming pared 0 bases from V and 13 bases from J, leaving 7 bases between. CDR3 length: 12 amino acids. Written as DNA, the CDR3 is TGTGCCAGCAGCCAAGAGGGGGGGCCCCTCCACTTT. As protein: CASSQEGGPLHF.

The rearrangement links TRBV27 to TRBJ1-6; 7 bases line up with TRBD1. This CDR3 is built from 19 residues. Trimming removed 4 bases from V and 1 base from J; junction bases left unmatched: 13. Germline loops: CDR1 MNHEY, CDR2 SMNVEV (reference sequence). The CDR3 is CASSSKSGAGGSYNSPLHF. DNA of the CDR3: TGTGCCAGCAGTTCAAAATCTGGGGCAGGGGGTTCCTATAATTCACCCCTCCACTTT.

This chain connects TRBV7-9 to TRBJ2-3; 10 nucleotides line up with TRBD2. In germline, CDR1 is SEHNR, CDR2 FQNEAQ (reference sequence). Trimming at V came to 1 base and at J to 6 bases, leaving 7 bases not matched to a gene. CDR3 length equals 16 residues. The CDR3 nucleotides are TGTGCCAGCAGCTTAGTTACTAGCGGGGAATTTGATACGCAGTATTTT. Residues: CASSLVTSGEFDTQYF.

The rearrangement uses TRBV3-1 (or the pseudogene TRBV3-2) and TRBJ2-2, with TRBD1 identical over 8 bases. Losses at the gene ends were 1 base for V and 5 bases for J; bases not matched to a gene: 9. Germline assignment: CDR1 LGHDT and CDR2 YNNKEL (reference sequence). The CDR3 covers 17 residues. The CDR3 DNA reads as TGTGCCAGCAGCCAAGCCCGACAGGGGATCGGAACCGGGGAGCTGTTTTTT. Translated, it gives CASSQARQGIGTGELFF.